The T cell receptor (beta chain) under discussion was sequenced for a study of blood T cell repertoires in COVID-19. Study-level information: From T cells, B-cell-depleted T cells, or PBMCs came the material, which was cDNA or gDNA.

Study processing details: Using reference gene primer amplification, nucleated cell counts were estimated. The method was immunoSEQ multiplex PCR; TCRdb's version includes in-frame clones alone and lacks a portion of them. The V and J calls and clone size come from that table; D and trimming were worked out from the DNA. The data show more than 300,000 clones, almost 90% seen once. The V gene end was trimmed by 4 bases and the J gene end by 5 bases; junction bases not matched to a gene: 8. The CDR3 has 15 amino acids. Germline-derived CDR1 and CDR2 are MDHEN and SYDVKM. J is TRBJ1-5 and V is TRBV28; 7 nucleotides line up with TRBD1. Input material: peripheral blood. The sequence derives from an older woman with COVID-19, enrolled during active disease. CDR3 sequence (DNA): TGTGCCAGCAGTTCCCCTCGACAGGGCTATCAGCCCCAGCATTTT. It codes for CASSSPRQGYQPQHF. Looking up the rest from reference TRBV28 and TRBJ1-5 gives the full variable domain: DVKVTQSSRYLVKRTGEKVFLECVQDMDHENMFWYRQDPGLGLRLIYFSYDVKMKEKGDIPEGYSVSREKKERFSLILESASTNQTSMYLCASSSPRQGYQPQHFGDGTRLSIL.